Listed here are 20 T cell receptor beta chains from one sample, sequenced in a study of shared clonotypes between healthy human individuals. Some clones are missing from TCRdb's copy, which holds only in-frame ones; the method was immunoSEQ multiplex PCR. The repertoire holds some 2,100,000 clones, with approximately 94% as singletons. The sample was naive CD4+ T cells sorted from blood. Stated subset: CD45RA+ positively selected. The receptors were gathered from a man aged 18 to 35 in good health.

The chain couples TRBV27 to TRBJ2-2; the D is unclear. The CDR3 length is 14 residues. In germline, CDR1 is MNHEY, CDR2 SMNVEV (reference sequence). V was cut by 6 bases and J by 3 bases, with 11 bases left in between. The CDR3 reads CASRYREYTGELFF. The CDR3 DNA sequence: TGTGCCAGCAGGTATAGGGAATACACCGGGGAGCTGTTTTTT.

The chain employs TRBV5-4 and TRBJ2-1; 9 bases are a match to TRBD1. V shed 1 base, J shed 5 bases, and the junction held 4 bases outside the gene matches. CDR1 is SGHNT, CDR2 YYREEE, per germline (reference sequence). The CDR3 has 15 residues. The CDR3 sequence is CASSLMGTGNNEQFF. The CDR3 DNA reads TGTGCCAGCAGCTTGATGGGGACAGGGAACAATGAGCAGTTCTTC.

The chain carries TRBV6-6 and TRBJ1-1, with D unresolved. The CDR3 contains 13 residues. V gave up 6 bases and J gave up 11 bases, with 19 bases separating them. Germline V gene lookup returns CDR1 MNHNY and CDR2 SVGAGI (reference sequence). CDR3 DNA sequence: TGTGCCAGCAGCCACCCCTTAGGAGGCGAGGCTTTCTTT. Protein: CASSHPLGGEAFF.

The V and J genes are TRBV9 and TRBJ2-2, with 12 bases aligning to TRBD2. The V gene end was trimmed by 5 bases and the J gene end by 0 bases; junction bases not matched to a gene: 2. This CDR3 comprises 16 residues. CDR1 and CDR2 from the germline V gene are SGDLS and YYNGEE. CDR3 nucleotide sequence: TGTGCCAGCAGTAGGACTAGCGGGACGAACACCGGGGAGCTGTTTTTT. Protein product: CASSRTSGTNTGELFF.

Written as DNA, the CDR3 is TGTGCCTGGAGTGTAAGCCGGACTCCGGGCATTAATGAAAAACTGTTTTTT. Its translation: CAWSVSRTPGINEKLFF. This chain connects TRBV30 to TRBJ1-4; no reliable D call. V was clipped by 0 bases and J by 4 bases, with 18 bases between them. The CDR3 runs to 17 residues. Germline CDR1 and CDR2: GTSNPN and SVGIG (reference sequence).

This clone was recorded only once. The rearrangement uses TRBV10-3 and TRBJ1-1, with D uncertain. Germline assignment: CDR1 ENHRY and CDR2 SYGVKD. The CDR3 runs 16 residues. V lost 0 bases to trimming and J lost 0 bases, with 11 bases between them. The CDR3 protein is CAISESSVSVNTEAFF. CDR3 nucleotide sequence: TGTGCCATCAGTGAGTCGAGTGTCTCGGTGAACACTGAAGCTTTCTTT.

The rearrangement uses TRBV9 and TRBJ1-2, with 7 positions matching TRBD1. Germline V CDR1 and CDR2: SGDLS, YYNGEE. With V trimmed by 3 bases and J by 5 bases, 1 base remained unmatched. This CDR3 has 12 residues. The CDR3 is CASSEGQYGYTF. The CDR3 coding sequence is TGTGCCAGCAGCGAGGGACAGTATGGCTACACCTTC.

This clone appeared a single time. The chain has TRBV4-1 and TRBJ2-5; TRBD2 might be the D (5 bases). The germline V and J ends were trimmed by 0 bases and 5 bases, with 13 bases remaining between them. CDR1 is MGHRA and CDR2 is YSYEKL in the germline V gene. The CDR3 totals 15 residues. The CDR3 reads CASSQDSLAYETQYF. Here the CDR3 DNA reads TGCGCCAGCAGCCAAGATTCGCTAGCTTATGAGACCCAGTACTTC.

The rearrangement uses TRBV4-1 and TRBJ2-5, with 9 positions matching TRBD1. Germline trimming cut 4 bases from V and 5 bases from J; bases unmatched to any gene: 8. This CDR3 has 15 residues. The germline V gene encodes CDR1 MGHRA and CDR2 YSYEKL. The CDR3 nucleotides read TGCGCCAGCAGCCCCGGGGACAGGGACTCGGAGACCCAGTACTTC. Translation: CASSPGDRDSETQYF.

The gene calls are TRBV4-1 and TRBJ1-1; the match to TRBD1 covers 9 bases. CDR3 length: 18 residues. Germline V gene sequence: CDR1 MGHRA, CDR2 YSYEKL. Trimming removed 1 base from V and 2 bases from J; junction bases left unmatched: 11. Here the CDR3 DNA reads TGCGCCAGCAGCCAAGTCCCCGAAGAGGACAGGGGAAACACTGAAGCTTTCTTT. It translates to CASSQVPEEDRGNTEAFF.

This clone was observed a single time. The chain couples TRBV15 to TRBJ1-4, with 7 bases fitting TRBD1. Germline CDR1 and CDR2: LNHNV and YYDKDF (reference sequence). The CDR3 is made up of 16 amino acids. V was clipped by 7 bases and J by 8 bases; unmatched bases: 16. CDR3 bases: TGTGCCACCAACCCAGCCACGACAGGGAGGGACGAAAAACTGTTTTTT. This codes for CATNPATTGRDEKLFF.

V and J are TRBV18 and TRBJ1-1; 8 bases are a match to TRBD1. Germline lookup yields CDR1 KGHSH and CDR2 LQKENI. The CDR3 extends over 15 amino acids. Trimming at V came to 3 bases and at J to 4 bases, leaving 7 bases not matched to a gene. The CDR3 is CASSPDQGAGTEAFF. The CDR3 region has the DNA TGTGCCAGCTCACCGGATCAGGGGGCAGGCACTGAAGCTTTCTTT. The complete variable domain, with remaining parts taken from reference TRBV18 and TRBJ1-1, reads NAGVMQNPRHLVRRRGQEARLRCSPMKGHSHVYWYRQLPEEGLKFMVYLQKENIIDESGMPKERFSAEFPKEGPSILRIQQVVRGDSAAYFCASSPDQGAGTEAFFGQGTRLTVV.

This sequence joins TRBV7-2 and TRBJ2-2, with a possible D match to TRBD2 (5 bases). There are 14 residues in the CDR3. CDR1 is SGHTA, CDR2 FQGNSA, per germline. V gave up 1 base and J gave up 7 bases, with 10 bases separating them. Written as DNA, the CDR3 is TGTGCCAGCAGCTTAGGTCGCGCGGGCGGGGAGCTGTTTTTT. Protein product: CASSLGRAGGELFF. The complete variable domain, with remaining parts taken from reference TRBV7-2 and TRBJ2-2, reads GAGVSQSPSNKVTEKGKDVELRCDPISGHTALYWYRQSLGQGLEFLIYFQGNSAPDKSGLPSDRFSAERTGGSVSTLTIQRTQQEDSAVYLCASSLGRAGGELFFGEGSRLTVL.

The chain joins TRBV7-2 to TRBJ1-2; D might be TRBD1 (5 bases). V was shortened by 0 bases and J by 4 bases, with 18 bases between the two germline ends. Germline V gene data show CDR1 as SGHTA and CDR2 as FQGNSA. This CDR3 comprises 17 residues. CDR3 DNA: TGTGCCAGCAGCTTAGCTGGGGGGGAGGGTATCGGCTATGGCTACACCTTC. It yields the protein CASSLAGGEGIGYGYTF.

This sequence joins TRBV5-1 and TRBJ2-2; 7 bases map to TRBD1. Unmatched junction bases numbered 4, after V lost 2 bases and J lost 6 bases. Germline assignment: CDR1 SGHRS and CDR2 YFSETQ. This CDR3 has 14 amino acids. This chain's CDR3 is CASSFSGGAGELFF. CDR3 nucleotide sequence: TGCGCCAGCAGCTTTTCAGGGGGTGCCGGGGAGCTGTTTTTT.

The chain links TRBV6-5 to TRBJ1-2; D perhaps matches TRBD1 (6 bases). The V gene's germline CDR1 is MNHEY and CDR2 SVGAGI. Trimming took off 3 bases at V and 4 bases at J, with 15 bases between the two ends. The CDR3 loop spans 15 amino acids. CDR3 nucleotides: TGTGCCAGCAGTTATGGGCAGGGGACGATCTATGGCTACACCTTC. It is translated as CASSYGQGTIYGYTF.

This chain links TRBV6-6 with TRBJ1-1; TRBD1 is a possible D gene (5 bases). V lost 6 bases, J lost 3 bases, and 14 bases lay in between. Germline lookup yields CDR1 MNHNY and CDR2 SVGAGI (reference sequence). The CDR3 length is 14 residues. CDR3 protein: CASRGRHEDTEAFF. CDR3 nucleotides: TGTGCCAGCAGGGGGCGGCATGAGGACACTGAAGCTTTCTTT.

V gene TRBV6-1 combines with J gene TRBJ2-7, with 8 nucleotides matching TRBD2. The CDR3 has 14 residues. V lost 6 bases and J lost 1; bases outside the gene matches: 5. From germline, CDR1 is MNHNS and CDR2 SASEGT. The DNA for the CDR3 is TGTGCCAGCAGGCTTATAGCGGGATCCTACGAGCAGTACTTC. It encodes CASRLIAGSYEQYF.

In the case of this clone: Other DNA variants within this sample encode the same CDR3. The V call is TRBV2, the J call TRBJ1-4, with TRBD1 identical over 9 bases. V lost 6 bases, J lost 7 bases, and 6 bases stayed unmatched. The germline CDR1 and CDR2 sequences are SNHLY and FYNNEI. This CDR3 has 14 amino acids. CDR3 sequence (DNA): TGTGCCAGCAGAGGAACAGGGGGCTCTGAAAAACTGTTTTTT. Protein product: CASRGTGGSEKLFF.

Regarding this clone: At the DNA level, this CDR3 is encoded by other sequences in the same sample as well. The rearrangement joins TRBV5-1 to TRBJ1-1; D gene uncertain. CDR1 and CDR2 (germline): SGHRS, YFSETQ. This CDR3 spans 14 amino acids. Trimming stripped 4 bases from V and 0 bases from J, with 10 bases between. The DNA for the CDR3 is TGCGCCAGCAGCGGTGATGTGATGAACACTGAAGCTTTCTTT. Translation: CASSGDVMNTEAFF.